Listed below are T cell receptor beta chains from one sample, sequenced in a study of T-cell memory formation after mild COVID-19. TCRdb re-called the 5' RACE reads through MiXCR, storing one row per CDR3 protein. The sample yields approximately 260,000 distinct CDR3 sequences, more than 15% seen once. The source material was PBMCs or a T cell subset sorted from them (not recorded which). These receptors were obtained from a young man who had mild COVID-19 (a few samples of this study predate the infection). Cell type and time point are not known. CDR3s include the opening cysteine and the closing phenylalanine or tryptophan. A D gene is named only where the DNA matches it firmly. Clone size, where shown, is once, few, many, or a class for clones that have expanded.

CASSRRVNEKLFF,TGTGCCAGCAGCAGGCGGGTTAATGAAAAACTGTTTTTT,-,TRBV21-1,-,TRBJ1-4
CASSYSPGDTQYF,TGTGCCAGCAGTTACTCCCCGGGAGATACGCAGTATTTT,-,TRBV6-5,-,TRBJ2-3
CASSLAAGENEKLFF,TGCGCCAGCAGCTTGGCCGCGGGCGAAAATGAAAAACTGTTTTTT,many,TRBV5-1,-,TRBJ1-4
CASSWPGTGGGNTIYF,TGTGCCAGCAGCTGGCCAGGGACAGGGGGAGGAAACACCATATATTTT,-,TRBV5-8,TRBD1,TRBJ1-3
CATSRTGDEQYF,TGTGCCACCAGCAGGACAGGGGACGAGCAGTACTTC,few,TRBV15,TRBD1,TRBJ2-7
CASTQRGREQFF,TGTGCCAGCACCCAGCGGGGGCGTGAGCAGTTCTTC,few,TRBV3-1,TRBD2,TRBJ2-1
CASRWDGFSYEQYF,TGTGCCAGCAGATGGGACGGGTTTTCCTACGAGCAGTACTTC,-,TRBV6-2/TRBV6-3,-,TRBJ2-7
CSVEGGDGTKNIQYF,TGCAGCGTTGAAGGGGGGGACGGGACCAAAAACATTCAGTACTTC,few,TRBV29-1,-,TRBJ2-4
CASSLGGVGAEQFF,TGTGCTAGCAGCTTAGGGGGCGTCGGGGCTGAGCAGTTCTTC,many,TRBV7-7,TRBD1,TRBJ2-1
CASTAGELFF,TGTGCCAGCACAGCGGGGGAGCTGTTTTTT,few,TRBV7-9,-,TRBJ2-2
CATSRDGRATDTQYF,TGTGCCACCAGCAGAGATGGGCGGGCCACAGATACGCAGTATTTT,few,TRBV15,-,TRBJ2-3
CASRDRGGYEKLFF,TGTGCCAGCAGGGACAGGGGGGGATATGAAAAACTGTTTTTT,few,TRBV6-6,TRBD1,TRBJ1-4
CASKIQTRGTDTQYF,TGTGCCAGCAAGATCCAGACGCGGGGTACAGATACGCAGTATTTT,few,TRBV2,-,TRBJ2-3
CASSLGSGRRETQYF,TGTGCCAGCAGCTTAGGGTCGGGGCGGAGGGAGACCCAGTACTTC,-,TRBV7-2,-,TRBJ2-5
CSVGGGYEQYF,TGCAGCGTTGGGGGGGGATACGAGCAGTACTTC,many,TRBV29-1,TRBD2,TRBJ2-7
CSVEAQGGTQYF,TGCAGCGTTGAAGCCCAGGGCGGTACGCAGTATTTT,few,TRBV29-1,-,TRBJ2-3
CATRTGYVDQPQHF,TGTGCCACAAGGACAGGGTATGTGGATCAGCCCCAGCATTTT,many,TRBV2,TRBD1,TRBJ1-5
CASSFYGDRSYNEQFF,TGTGCCAGCAGCTTTTATGGGGACCGTTCTTACAATGAGCAGTTCTTC,few,TRBV7-3,-,TRBJ2-1
CASSRGLAGLRGRDTQYF,TGTGCCAGCAGCCGGGGACTAGCGGGCCTAAGAGGACGAGATACGCAGTATTTT,-,TRBV2,TRBD2,TRBJ2-3
CASSRSGGQNTEAFF,TGTGCCAGCAGCCGTTCCGGGGGACAGAACACTGAAGCTTTCTTT,once,TRBV7-6,-,TRBJ1-1
CASSLRVGTSGERRYNEQFF,TGTGCCAGCAGCTTAAGGGTCGGGACTAGCGGGGAAAGAAGATACAATGAGCAGTTCTTC,many,TRBV7-9,TRBD2,TRBJ2-1